This T cell receptor (beta chain) comes out of a study of blood T cell repertoires in COVID-19. There are 15 residues in the CDR3. V lost 3 bases and J lost 5; bases outside the gene matches: 8. The germline CDR1 and CDR2 sequences are SGDLS and YYNGEE. As handled by the study authors: Amplification of reference gene primers provided the estimated nucleated cell counts. Generated by immunoSEQ multiplex PCR, the TCRdb table keeps only in-frame clones and is missing some. From that table come the V and J calls and clone size; the DNA was used to work out D and trimming. The data contain about 150,000 clones, 91% of them singletons.

The chain uses TRBV9 and TRBJ2-5; 9 positions agree with TRBD1. This clonotype was obtained from a man aged 50 or older with acute or convalescent COVID-19. Sequenced sample: peripheral blood. CDR3 in amino acids: CASSEGGTGKETQYF. The CDR3 DNA reads TGTGCCAGCAGCGAGGGCGGGACAGGGAAGGAGACCCAGTACTTC.